This passage covers 9 T cell receptor beta chains from one sample sequenced in a study of blood T cell repertoires in COVID-19. The table came from immunoSEQ multiplex PCR; TCRdb's copy has only in-frame clones and leaves some out. Of under 300,000 clones detected, around 86% appear once; the ten largest clones hold roughly 1.6%. Sequenced: PBMCs or T cells enriched from blood (not recorded which). Receptors originate from a woman aged 50 to 60 who had recovered from COVID-19.

The rearrangement joins TRBV27 to TRBJ2-7; a possible D gene is TRBD1 (7 bases). The V gene's germline CDR1 is MNHEY and CDR2 SMNVEV (reference sequence). The CDR3 length is 13 residues. Trimming left V 6 bases short and J 0 bases short, with 9 bases between. The CDR3: CASRRDSSYEQYF. The CDR3 DNA reads as TGTGCCAGCAGGCGGGACAGCTCCTACGAGCAGTACTTC.

A single count supports this clone. The chain is built from TRBV28 and TRBJ2-3; TRBD2 matches at 8 bases. CDR3 length: 14 residues. V was pared by 11 bases and J by 2 bases, with 9 bases of the junction left unmatched. Germline V gene sequence: CDR1 MDHEN, CDR2 SYDVKM. The CDR3 is CAGGIGGDTDTQYF. DNA of the CDR3: TGTGCCGGAGGGATCGGGGGGGACACAGATACGCAGTATTTT. The variable domain in full, with the rest retrieved from reference TRBV28 and TRBJ2-3, is DVKVTQSSRYLVKRTGEKVFLECVQDMDHENMFWYRQDPGLGLRLIYFSYDVKMKEKGDIPEGYSVSREKKERFSLILESASTNQTSMYLCAGGIGGDTDTQYFGPGTRLTVL.

The sample holds a few counts of this clone. The genes are TRBV19 and TRBJ2-7; D possibly corresponds to TRBD2 (7 bases). Germline CDR1 reads LNHDA; CDR2 reads SQIVND (reference sequence). The CDR3 runs 16 residues. V gave up 4 bases and J gave up 2 bases, with 18 bases separating them. This CDR3 reads CASSRGAGVGTYEQYF. CDR3 nucleotides: TGTGCCAGTAGTAGGGGGGCGGGAGTCGGGACCTACGAGCAGTACTTC.

The chain couples TRBV28 to TRBJ2-1; 10 bases are shared with TRBD2. After removal of 5 bases from V and 8 bases from J, the junction contained 9 bases not matched to a gene. This CDR3 has 15 residues. Germline V gene data show CDR1 as MDHEN and CDR2 as SYDVKM. The CDR3 loop is CASSREREGLHEQFF. The DNA of the CDR3 is TGTGCCAGCAGTAGAGAGCGGGAGGGCCTCCATGAGCAGTTCTTC. The whole variable domain, filled in from reference TRBV28 and TRBJ2-1, reads DVKVTQSSRYLVKRTGEKVFLECVQDMDHENMFWYRQDPGLGLRLIYFSYDVKMKEKGDIPEGYSVSREKKERFSLILESASTNQTSMYLCASSREREGLHEQFFGPGTRLTVL.

The chain has TRBV18 and TRBJ1-5, with 9 bases fitting TRBD1. Unmatched junction bases numbered 5, after V lost 9 bases and J lost 5 bases. Germline loops: CDR1 KGHSH, CDR2 LQKENI. CDR3 length: 13 amino acids. DNA of the CDR3: TGTGCCAGATCGAGGGACAGGGATCAGCCCCAGCATTTT. Amino acids: CARSRDRDQPQHF.

This chain connects TRBV7-8 to TRBJ1-5, with unresolved D. The CDR3 spans 16 residues. The V and J ends lost 5 bases and 0 bases respectively, with 14 bases between them. CDR1 and CDR2 from the germline V gene are SGHVS and FQNEAQ. The DNA for the CDR3 is TGTGCCAGCAGCCCGACCGCAGGAATTAGCAATCAGCCCCAGCATTTT. This encodes CASSPTAGISNQPQHF.

The rearrangement uses TRBV18 and TRBJ1-2, with D maybe TRBD1 (6 bases). The CDR3 spans 16 residues. CDR1 and CDR2 from the germline V gene are KGHSH and LQKENI. Trimming shortened V by 1 base and J by 2 bases, and 14 bases separated the two germline ends. The DNA of the CDR3 is TGTGCCAGCTCACCACAGGGACACCCCCCCAACTATGGCTACACCTTC. It is translated as CASSPQGHPPNYGYTF.

Only one count was recorded for this clone. V is TRBV4-1 and J is TRBJ1-1; unclear D gene. V lost 2 bases and J lost 2, with 6 bases in between. This CDR3 spans 13 amino acids. CDR1 is MGHRA, CDR2 YSYEKL, per germline. CDR3 DNA: TGCGCCAGCAGCCAACAGGTTAACACTGAAGCTTTCTTT. The encoded protein is CASSQQVNTEAFF.

The chain has TRBV19 and TRBJ1-1; D is undetermined. V lost 3 bases and J 1 base, leaving 12 bases between the germline ends. The CDR3 is 15 residues long. Germline V lookup: CDR1 LNHDA, CDR2 SQIVND (reference sequence). In DNA form, the CDR3 reads TGTGCCAGTAGTATCGGGGTAAAAGGGAACACTGAAGCTTTCTTT. Its protein product is CASSIGVKGNTEAFF.